This entry concerns a single TCR beta chain. Its target is unknown. The sequenced template was cDNA made from the entire isolated RNA. The repertoire was sequenced with immunoSEQ multiplex PCR; TCRdb's copy has only in-frame clones and lacks some. Of roughly 230,000 clones in the sample, 7.5% to 10% were seen once. Via CD45RO/CCR7/CD25/CD127/CD95/CD27, cells of the CD4+ naive, central memory, regulatory and stem cell-like memory subsets were sorted. The sample is drawn from a study of beta chain features in type 1 diabetes. Germline assignment: CDR1 LNHNV and CDR2 YYDKDF (reference sequence). Trimming left V 1 base short and J 6 bases short, with 12 bases between. The CDR3 spans 14 residues. Points from the study as a whole: Among all four CD4+ subsets, Type 1 diabetes patients had TCRB CDR3s that were moderately but significantly shorter.

The V gene is TRBV15, the J gene TRBJ1-1; D unclear. The source material was naive CD4+ T cells from blood. This sequence was found in a young woman in good health. CDR3: CATSRAGSIAEAFF. The CDR3 nucleotides are TGTGCCACCAGCAGAGCGGGGAGTATCGCTGAAGCTTTCTTT.